The following is a T cell receptor beta chain sequence with its context. The target antigen is unknown. This entry belongs to a study of identical twins. Healthy Caucasians supplied all donations. Study-level points and caveats: Surplus twin overlap in beta out-of-frame sequences was less pronounced.

Using its own MiXCR run on the 5' RACE reads, TCRdb lists one record per CDR3 protein. There are around 500,000 distinct CDR3 sequences in the sample; 14% occur only once, and 0.5% to 0.65% lies in the top ten. This CDR3 is built from 16 residues. With 6 bases removed from V and 0 bases from J, the gap between germline ends came to 20 bases. Germline lookup yields CDR1 DFQATT and CDR2 SNEGSKA (reference sequence). These records were also assigned to another study, of yellow fever vaccine responses in identical twins.

The sequencing sample was made of CD4+ T cells sorted from blood. The clonotype originates from a woman aged 18-29 years in good health. This chain connects TRBV20-1 to TRBJ1-2; possibly TRBD1 for D (6 bases). CDR3: CSAMRFSRGTNYGYTF. Written as DNA, the CDR3 is TGCAGTGCCATGAGATTTAGCAGGGGTACTAACTATGGCTACACCTTC.